These 29 T cell receptor beta chains share one sample of origin, sequenced in a study of CXCR3 chemokines and chemotherapy response in bladder cancer. TCRdb re-analysed the PCR reads in MiXCR, keeping a single row per CDR3 protein. The sample lists about 5,000 distinct CDR3 sequences; approximately 15% were seen once. Sample acquisition took place from a patient whose treatment included neoadjuvant chemotherapy. The receptors shown here come from a human donor with bladder cancer that responded to neoadjuvant chemotherapy.

This clonotype is termed medium-sized (0.01 to 0.1%). This chain uses TRBV29-1 with TRBJ1-1; tentatively, D is TRBD1 (5 bases). CDR1 and CDR2 (germline): SQVTM, ANQGSEA. V shed 1 base and J shed 5 bases, with 17 bases lying between them. CDR3 length: 15 residues. CDR3 bases: TGCAGCGTTGAAGGCTTAGGCGGGGCCAAGACTGAAGCTTTCTTT. Translating it yields CSVEGLGGAKTEAFF.

The table lists this clonotype with many counts. The chain recombines TRBV28 with TRBJ1-5; unclear D gene. Germline CDR1 is MDHEN and CDR2 is SYDVKM. V was shortened by 2 bases and J by 3 bases, with 8 bases between the two germline ends. This CDR3 spans 14 amino acids. The CDR3 spells CASSLSHVNQPQHF. The DNA for the CDR3 is TGTGCCAGCAGTTTAAGTCACGTCAATCAGCCCCAGCATTTT. Based on the CDR3 plus reference TRBV28 and TRBJ1-5, the full variable domain is DVKVTQSSRYLVKRTGEKVFLECVQDMDHENMFWYRQDPGLGLRLIYFSYDVKMKEKGDIPEGYSVSREKKERFSLILESASTNQTSMYLCASSLSHVNQPQHFGDGTRLSIL.

This chain connects TRBV20-1 to TRBJ2-5; TRBD2 aligns across 9 bases. The CDR3 is 13 residues long. With 5 bases clipped from V and 4 bases from J, the junction kept 5 bases outside the gene matches. The V gene's germline CDR1 is DFQATT and CDR2 SNEGSKA (reference sequence). CDR3 coding DNA: TGCAGTGCTTTAGCGGGAGTTTTAGAGACCCAGTACTTC. Translating gives CSALAGVLETQYF.

This clonotype was detected many times. The chain carries TRBV11-2 and TRBJ2-3; 12 positions match TRBD2. The germline V gene has CDR1 SGHAT and CDR2 FQNNGV. CDR3 length: 15 amino acids. Losses at the gene ends were 6 bases for V and 4 bases for J; bases not matched to a gene: 5. The CDR3 loop is CASSPSGRAPDTQYF. CDR3 nucleotides: TGTGCCAGCAGTCCTAGCGGGAGGGCCCCAGATACGCAGTATTTT. Filled out from reference TRBV11-2 and TRBJ2-3, the complete variable domain reads EAGVAQSPRYKIIEKRQSVAFWCNPISGHATLYWYQQILGQGPKLLIQFQNNGVVDDSQLPKDRFSAERLKGVDSTLKIQPAKLEDSAVYLCASSPSGRAPDTQYFGPGTRLTVL.

Comment on this clonotype: No DNA is shown, since the ends of the CDR3 on it are uncertain; the CDR3 is the one TCRdb lists. The rearrangement joins TRBV7-5 to TRBJ2-5; the DNA was not compared with TRBD2, the D call given in the table. TRBV7-5 is a pseudogene locus. Termini included, the CDR3 measures 18 amino acids. The CDR3 region is CISVPAAPSDPYQETQYF.

This clonotype rates as large. The chain couples TRBV6-2 or TRBV6-3 to TRBJ1-1; D is unresolved. V lost 6 bases to trimming and J lost 0 bases, with 11 bases between them. The CDR3 totals 14 residues. Germline V gives CDR1 MNHEY, CDR2 SVGEGT. For the CDR3, the DNA is TGTGCCAGCAGCATCACAAGAATGAACACTGAAGCTTTCTTT. Protein sequence: CASSITRMNTEAFF.

In this sample, this clonotype turned up many times. The chain has TRBV12-3 or TRBV12-4 and TRBJ1-6; 10 bases are shared with TRBD1. With V trimmed by 7 bases and J by 1 base, 7 bases remained unmatched. The CDR3 is made up of 17 amino acids. The CDR3 loop reads CASNQWTGGSYNSPLHF. The CDR3 DNA is TGTGCCAGCAACCAGTGGACAGGGGGATCCTATAATTCACCCCTCCACTTT.

This clonotype was recorded many times. The chain uses TRBV4-1 and TRBJ1-1; 7 bases are shared with TRBD1. CDR1 and CDR2 (germline): MGHRA, YSYEKL. V was pared by 1 base and J by 1 base, with 0 bases of the junction left unmatched. The CDR3 sequence is 14 residues long. CDR3 DNA sequence: TGCGCCAGCAGCCAAGGGGACAGGAACACTGAAGCTTTCTTT. Amino acids: CASSQGDRNTEAFF.

This clonotype was counted between two and nine times. The chain links TRBV30 to TRBJ2-7; D not resolved. Trimming removed 0 bases at V and 4 bases at J, with 4 bases between. CDR3 size: 11 residues. Germline V gives CDR1 GTSNPN, CDR2 SVGIG (reference sequence). CDR3 sequence reads: CAWSVLYEQYF. Here the CDR3 DNA reads TGTGCCTGGAGTGTACTGTACGAGCAGTACTTC.

The chain employs TRBV15 and TRBJ2-1; possible D gene TRBD2, 5 bases. The germline V and J ends were trimmed by 5 bases and 0 bases, with 5 bases remaining between them. Germline CDR1 LNHNV, CDR2 YYDKDF (reference sequence). The CDR3 sequence is 13 residues long. In DNA, the CDR3 is TGTGCCACCAGCGGGAGCTCCTACAATGAGCAGTTCTTC. It translates to CATSGSSYNEQFF. The full variable domain, its missing parts supplied by reference TRBV15 and TRBJ2-1, is DAMVIQNPRYQVTQFGKPVTLSCSQTLNHNVMYWYQQKSSQAPKLLFHYYDKDFNNEADTPDNFQSRRPNTSFCFLDIRSPGLGDTAMYLCATSGSSYNEQFFGPGTRLTVL.

This clonotype was seen repeatedly, ten times or more. This sequence joins TRBV20-1 and TRBJ2-1; 10 positions match TRBD2. V was clipped by 7 bases and J by 8 bases; unmatched bases: 11. Germline V gene lookup returns CDR1 DFQATT and CDR2 SNEGSKA (reference sequence). The CDR3 contains 14 residues. The CDR3 loop is CSVPSGRVGDEQFF. CDR3 DNA sequence: TGCAGTGTTCCTAGCGGGAGAGTAGGCGATGAGCAGTTCTTC.

About this clonotype itself: A far larger clone differs by one base, so this is likely a read error. The chain is built from TRBV6-1 and TRBJ1-5; TRBD1 aligns across 7 bases. V trimming: 6 bases; J trimming: 0 bases; junction bases outside the gene matches: 14. The CDR3 covers 18 residues. Germline CDR1 reads MNHNS; CDR2 reads SASEGT. The CDR3 region has the DNA TGTGCCAGCAGCCGGAGTGCGTCGGGACAGCTTAGCAATCAGCCCCAGCATTTT. This codes for CASSRSASGQLSNQPQHF.

This clonotype was detected many times. This chain links TRBV12-3 or TRBV12-4 with TRBJ1-1, with TRBD1 identical over 8 bases. V trimming: 6 bases; J trimming: 4 bases; junction bases outside the gene matches: 13. CDR3 length: 16 amino acids. In nucleotides, the CDR3 is TGTGCCAGCAGCCCGGGACAGGAAAAAGGGGGCACTGAAGCTTTCTTT. Protein: CASSPGQEKGGTEAFF.

The table lists this clonotype with many counts. The chain carries TRBV7-9 and TRBJ1-4; maybe TRBD1 (5 bases). V was cut by 5 bases and J by 4 bases, with 20 bases left in between. Germline CDR1 SEHNR, CDR2 FQNEAQ (reference sequence). The CDR3 length is 17 residues. DNA of the CDR3: TGTGCCAGCAGCCCCAAACGACAAGGAGGGGTTAATGAAAAACTGTTTTTT. Protein product: CASSPKRQGGVNEKLFF.

By sample fraction, this clonotype is medium-sized. This chain joins TRBV19 and TRBJ2-7; 7 positions match TRBD1. Germline values: CDR1 LNHDA, CDR2 SQIVND (reference sequence). Germline trimming cut 3 bases from V and 2 bases from J; bases unmatched to any gene: 7. The CDR3 has 15 amino acids. The CDR3 loop is CASSILGTVPYEQYF. The DNA of the CDR3 is TGTGCCAGTAGTATTCTGGGGACAGTCCCCTACGAGCAGTACTTC.

This chain links TRBV14 with TRBJ2-3; D unclear. The CDR3 spans 20 residues. In germline, CDR1 is SGHDN, CDR2 FVKESK. Trimming shortened V by 4 bases and J by 0 bases, and 26 bases separated the two germline ends. Here the CDR3 reads CASSPFSPNSASPSTDTQYF. The CDR3 DNA sequence: TGTGCCAGCAGCCCCTTTTCTCCCAACTCAGCCTCACCTAGCACAGATACGCAGTATTTT.

By frequency in the sample, this clonotype is medium-sized. V is TRBV30 and J is TRBJ1-6; the D gene is possibly TRBD1 (6 bases). CDR1 and CDR2 from the germline V gene are GTSNPN and SVGIG (reference sequence). Trimming cost V 1 base and J 7 bases, with 11 bases left between them. The CDR3 is made up of 14 amino acids. This chain's CDR3 is CAWSGGRQNSPLHF. The DNA of the CDR3 is TGTGCCTGGAGTGGGGGGCGGCAGAATTCACCCCTCCACTTT.

By frequency in the sample, this clonotype is medium-sized. The DNA of the CDR3 is TGCAGCGTTGTAGGGGTAAGGCTAGCGGGACAAACCTACGAGCAGTACTTC. Translated: CSVVGVRLAGQTYEQYF. The chain links TRBV29-1 to TRBJ2-7; 9 positions match TRBD2. This CDR3 has 17 residues. V shed 4 bases and J 2 bases; nucleotides not matched to a gene: 15. The germline V gene has CDR1 SQVTM and CDR2 ANQGSEA.

The CDR3 DNA sequence: TGTGCCAGCAGTGCCGGGACAGGGTGGGGGAACATTCAGTACTTC. Its protein is CASSAGTGWGNIQYF. The rearrangement links TRBV27 to TRBJ2-4, with 9 positions matching TRBD1. V shed 5 bases, J shed 7 bases, and the junction held 9 bases outside the gene matches. CDR1 is MNHEY and CDR2 is SMNVEV in the germline V gene (reference sequence). CDR3 size: 15 residues.

This clonotype has at least ten counts. This rearrangement joins TRBV30 to TRBJ1-3; no clear D gene. V was cut by 3 bases and J by 3 bases, with 12 bases left in between. Germline CDR1 and CDR2: GTSNPN and SVGIG (reference sequence). The CDR3 spans 14 residues. CDR3 amino acids: CAWRAKTLGNTIYF. The CDR3 region has the DNA TGTGCCTGGAGGGCAAAGACACTTGGAAACACCATATATTTT.

In its sample, this clonotype is medium-sized (0.01 to 0.1%). The chain recombines TRBV6-2 or TRBV6-3 with TRBJ2-7; 7 positions match TRBD1. Germline V gives CDR1 MNHEY, CDR2 SVGEGT. The junction had 10 bases not matched to a gene; V was cut back by 2 bases and J by 0 bases. CDR3 size: 17 residues. The CDR3 is CASSYRGGQGFSYEQYF. CDR3 DNA: TGTGCCAGCAGTTACAGAGGGGGCCAGGGGTTCTCCTACGAGCAGTACTTC.

By proportion, this clonotype is medium-sized. The V and J genes are TRBV19 and TRBJ2-1; the D is unclear. The V gene's germline CDR1 is LNHDA and CDR2 SQIVND (reference sequence). This CDR3 is 15 amino acids long. V was trimmed by 0 bases and J by 3 bases, leaving 9 bases between them. The CDR3 sequence is CASSIDTSCYNEQFF. The DNA for the CDR3 is TGTGCCAGTAGTATAGATACAAGTTGCTACAATGAGCAGTTCTTC.

This clonotype is termed medium-sized. The chain's CDR3 is CASTLREREQYF. In DNA form, the CDR3 reads TGTGCCAGCACCTTGCGGGAGAGGGAGCAGTACTTC. The genes are TRBV6-1 and TRBJ2-7; 7 bases are shared with TRBD2. Germline CDR1 MNHNS, CDR2 SASEGT. After removal of 7 bases from V and 7 bases from J, the junction contained 7 bases not matched to a gene. This CDR3 has 12 residues.

By share, this clonotype ranks as medium-sized (0.01 to 0.1%). The rearrangement uses TRBV19 and TRBJ2-1; D gene uncertain. In germline, CDR1 is LNHDA, CDR2 SQIVND (reference sequence). The CDR3 has 14 residues. Trimming removed 3 bases at V and 9 bases at J, with 15 bases between. For the CDR3, the DNA is TGTGCCAGTAGTATTACGCCCCGGACCACTGAGCAGTTCTTC. This translates into CASSITPRTTEQFF.

Comment on this clonotype: One base separates it from a far larger clone, so it is likely a read error. The V call is TRBV5-6, the J call TRBJ2-1, with D uncertain. Trimming took off 1 base at V and 10 bases at J, with 15 bases between the two ends. This CDR3 has 14 amino acids. Germline V gives CDR1 SGHDT, CDR2 YYEEEE. Here the CDR3 reads CASSLYIASYEQFF. The CDR3 coding sequence is TGTGCCAGCAGCTTGTATATAGCATCTTACGAGCAGTTCTTC.

This clonotype is categorized as medium-sized (0.01 to 0.1%). The chain recombines TRBV6-5 with TRBJ2-7; 11 bases align to TRBD1. CDR1 is MNHEY, CDR2 SVGAGI, per germline. This CDR3 is 15 amino acids long. V was clipped by 5 bases and J by 5 bases; unmatched bases: 8. CDR3 sequence reads: CASSPGQGATHEQYF. The DNA of the CDR3 is TGTGCCAGCAGTCCTGGACAGGGGGCTACCCACGAGCAGTACTTC.

This clonotype was counted many times. This rearrangement joins TRBV7-9 to TRBJ1-1; TRBD1 might be the D (5 bases). V lost 11 bases to trimming and J lost 2 bases, with 12 bases between them. The length of the CDR3 is 12 residues. Germline loops: CDR1 SEHNR, CDR2 FQNEAQ (reference sequence). The CDR3 reads CAGTVQNTEAFF. The DNA for the CDR3 is TGTGCCGGGACGGTCCAAAACACTGAAGCTTTCTTT.

By frequency in the sample, this clonotype is medium-sized. The chain joins TRBV19 to TRBJ1-1; D is ambiguous. The CDR3 has 13 residues. Germline values: CDR1 LNHDA, CDR2 SQIVND (reference sequence). Trimming left V 6 bases short and J 0 bases short, with 8 bases between. The CDR3 spells CASRDTMNTEAFF. The CDR3 bases are TGTGCCAGTAGGGATACCATGAACACTGAAGCTTTCTTT.

In this sample, this clonotype is medium-sized (0.01 to 0.1%). J is TRBJ1-4 and V is TRBV6-6; 9 positions agree with TRBD1. The V gene end was trimmed by 5 bases and the J gene end by 3 bases; junction bases not matched to a gene: 10. Germline CDR1 is MNHNY and CDR2 is SVGAGI (reference sequence). The CDR3 has 17 amino acids. The CDR3 coding sequence is TGTGCCAGCAGTCAGCCGGACAGGGGTAGGGCTAATGAAAAACTGTTTTTT. Translating gives CASSQPDRGRANEKLFF.